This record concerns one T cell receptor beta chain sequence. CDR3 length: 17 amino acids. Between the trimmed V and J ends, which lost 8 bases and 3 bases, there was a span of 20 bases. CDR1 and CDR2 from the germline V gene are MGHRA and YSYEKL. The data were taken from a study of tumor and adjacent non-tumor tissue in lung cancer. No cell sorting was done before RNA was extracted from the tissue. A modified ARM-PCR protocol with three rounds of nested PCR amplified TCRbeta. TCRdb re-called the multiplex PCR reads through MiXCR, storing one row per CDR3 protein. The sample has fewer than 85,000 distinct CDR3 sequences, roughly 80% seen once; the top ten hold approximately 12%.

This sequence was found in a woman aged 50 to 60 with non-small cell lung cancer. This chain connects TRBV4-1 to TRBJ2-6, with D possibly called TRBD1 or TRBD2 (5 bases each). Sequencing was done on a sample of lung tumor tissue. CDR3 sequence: CASGPSLGELGANVLTF. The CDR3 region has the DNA TGCGCCAGCGGCCCCAGCTTGGGGGAACTTGGGGCCAACGTCCTGACTTTC.